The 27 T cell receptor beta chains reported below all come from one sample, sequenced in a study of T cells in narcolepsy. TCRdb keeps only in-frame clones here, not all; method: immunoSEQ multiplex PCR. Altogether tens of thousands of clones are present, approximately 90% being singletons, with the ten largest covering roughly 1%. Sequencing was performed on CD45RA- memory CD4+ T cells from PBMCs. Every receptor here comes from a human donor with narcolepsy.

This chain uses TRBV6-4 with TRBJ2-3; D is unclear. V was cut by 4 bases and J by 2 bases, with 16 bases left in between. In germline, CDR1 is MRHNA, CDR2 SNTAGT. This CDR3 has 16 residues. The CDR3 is CASSAHRPRATDTQYF. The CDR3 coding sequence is TGTGCCAGCAGTGCTCATAGGCCTCGGGCCACAGATACGCAGTATTTT.

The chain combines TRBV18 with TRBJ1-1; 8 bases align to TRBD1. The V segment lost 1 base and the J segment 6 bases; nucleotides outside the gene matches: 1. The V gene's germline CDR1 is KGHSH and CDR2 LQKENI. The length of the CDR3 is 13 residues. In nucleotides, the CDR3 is TGTGCCAGCTCACCACTGACAGGGGCTGAAGCTTTCTTT. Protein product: CASSPLTGAEAFF.

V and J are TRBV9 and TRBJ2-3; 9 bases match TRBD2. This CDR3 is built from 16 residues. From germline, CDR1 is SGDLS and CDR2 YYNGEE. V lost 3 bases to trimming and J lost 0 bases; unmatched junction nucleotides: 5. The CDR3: CASSAGLATSTDTQYF. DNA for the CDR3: TGTGCCAGCAGCGCCGGACTAGCGACTAGCACAGATACGCAGTATTTT.

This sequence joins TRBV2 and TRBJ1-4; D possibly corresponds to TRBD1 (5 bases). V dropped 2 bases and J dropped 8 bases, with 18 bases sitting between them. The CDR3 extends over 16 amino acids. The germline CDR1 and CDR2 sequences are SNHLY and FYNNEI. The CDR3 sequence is CASSESPWTRQEKLFF. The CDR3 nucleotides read TGTGCCAGCAGTGAATCCCCCTGGACACGCCAAGAAAAACTGTTTTTT. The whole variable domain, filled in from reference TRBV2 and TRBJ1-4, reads EPEVTQTPSHQVTQMGQEVILRCVPISNHLYFYWYRQILGQKVEFLVSFYNNEISEKSEIFDDQFSVERPDGSNFTLKIRSTKLEDSAMYFCASSESPWTRQEKLFFGSGTQLSVL.

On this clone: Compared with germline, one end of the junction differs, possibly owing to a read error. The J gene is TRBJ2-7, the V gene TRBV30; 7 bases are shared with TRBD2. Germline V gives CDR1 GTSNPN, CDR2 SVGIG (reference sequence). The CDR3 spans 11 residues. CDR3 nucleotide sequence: TGTGCCTGGAGTACCCTTACTAGCGCTTTCTTC. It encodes CAWSTLTSAFF.

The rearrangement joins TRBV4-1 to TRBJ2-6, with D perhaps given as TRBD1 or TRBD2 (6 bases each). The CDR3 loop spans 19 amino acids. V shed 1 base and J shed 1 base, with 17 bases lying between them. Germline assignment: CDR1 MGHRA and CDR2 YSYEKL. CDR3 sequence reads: CASSQGGGRRTSGANVLTF. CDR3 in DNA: TGCGCCAGCAGCCAAGGAGGGGGGCGGAGAACATCTGGGGCCAACGTCCTGACTTTC.

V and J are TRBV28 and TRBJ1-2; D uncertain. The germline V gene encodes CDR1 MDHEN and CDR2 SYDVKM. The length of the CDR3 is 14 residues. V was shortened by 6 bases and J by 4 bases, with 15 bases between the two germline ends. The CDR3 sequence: CASSSMGPSYGYTF. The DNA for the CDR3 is TGTGCCAGCAGCTCAATGGGTCCTAGCTATGGCTACACCTTC.

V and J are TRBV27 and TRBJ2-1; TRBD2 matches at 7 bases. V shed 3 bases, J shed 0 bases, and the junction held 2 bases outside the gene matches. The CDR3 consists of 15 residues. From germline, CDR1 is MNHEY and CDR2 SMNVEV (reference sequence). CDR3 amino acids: CASSFQRGSYNEQFF. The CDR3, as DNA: TGTGCCAGCAGTTTCCAGCGGGGCTCCTACAATGAGCAGTTCTTC.

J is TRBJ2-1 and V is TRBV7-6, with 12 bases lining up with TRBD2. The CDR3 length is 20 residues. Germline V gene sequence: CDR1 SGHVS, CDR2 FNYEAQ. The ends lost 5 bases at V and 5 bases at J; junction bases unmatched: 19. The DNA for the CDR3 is TGTGCCAGCAGCCCAAGAGGACTAGCGGGACTAAAAGAGCTGAACAATGAGCAGTTCTTC. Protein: CASSPRGLAGLKELNNEQFF.

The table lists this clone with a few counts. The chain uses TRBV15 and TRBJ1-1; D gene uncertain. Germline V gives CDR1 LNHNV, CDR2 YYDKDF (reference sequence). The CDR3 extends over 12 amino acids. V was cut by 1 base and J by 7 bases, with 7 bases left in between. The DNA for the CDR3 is TGTGCCACCAGCAGAGCTGGAAGTGAAGCTTTCTTT. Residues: CATSRAGSEAFF.

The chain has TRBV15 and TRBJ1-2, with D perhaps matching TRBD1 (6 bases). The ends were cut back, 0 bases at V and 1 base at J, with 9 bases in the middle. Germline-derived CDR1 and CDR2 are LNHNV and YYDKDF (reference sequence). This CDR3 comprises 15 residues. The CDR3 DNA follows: TGTGCCACCAGCAGAGAATTAGGGGGTAACTATGGCTACACCTTC. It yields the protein CATSRELGGNYGYTF. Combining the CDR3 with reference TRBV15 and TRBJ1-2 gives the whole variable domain DAMVIQNPRYQVTQFGKPVTLSCSQTLNHNVMYWYQQKSSQAPKLLFHYYDKDFNNEADTPDNFQSRRPNTSFCFLDIRSPGLGDTAMYLCATSRELGGNYGYTFGSGTRLTVV.

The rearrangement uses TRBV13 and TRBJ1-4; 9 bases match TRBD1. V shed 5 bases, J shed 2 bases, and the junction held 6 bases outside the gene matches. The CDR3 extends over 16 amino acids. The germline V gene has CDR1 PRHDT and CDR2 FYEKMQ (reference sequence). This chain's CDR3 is CASSAQGAGTNEKLFF. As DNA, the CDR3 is TGTGCCAGCAGCGCACAGGGGGCTGGTACTAATGAAAAACTGTTTTTT. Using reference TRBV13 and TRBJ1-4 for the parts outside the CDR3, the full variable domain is AAGVIQSPRHLIKEKRETATLKCYPIPRHDTVYWYQQGPGQDPQFLISFYEKMQSDKGSIPDRFSAQQFSDYHSELNMSSLELGDSALYFCASSAQGAGTNEKLFFGSGTQLSVL.

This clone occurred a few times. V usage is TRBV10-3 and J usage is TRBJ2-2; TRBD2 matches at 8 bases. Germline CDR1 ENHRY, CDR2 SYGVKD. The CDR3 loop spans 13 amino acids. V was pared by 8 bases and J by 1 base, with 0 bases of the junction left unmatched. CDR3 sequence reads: CAIRGGNTGELFF. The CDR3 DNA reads TGTGCCATCCGGGGGGGGAACACCGGGGAGCTGTTTTTT.

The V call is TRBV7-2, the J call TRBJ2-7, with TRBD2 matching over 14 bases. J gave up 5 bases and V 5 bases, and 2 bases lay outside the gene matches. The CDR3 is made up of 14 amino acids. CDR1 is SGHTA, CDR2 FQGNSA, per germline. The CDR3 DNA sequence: TGTGCCAGCAGCCTGGGACTAGCGGGAGACGAGCAGTACTTC. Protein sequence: CASSLGLAGDEQYF.

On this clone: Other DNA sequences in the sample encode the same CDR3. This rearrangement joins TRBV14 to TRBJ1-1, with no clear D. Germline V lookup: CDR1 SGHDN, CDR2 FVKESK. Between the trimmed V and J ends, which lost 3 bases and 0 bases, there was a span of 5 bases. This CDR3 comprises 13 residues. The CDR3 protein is CASSHKMNTEAFF. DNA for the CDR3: TGTGCCAGCAGCCATAAGATGAACACTGAAGCTTTCTTT. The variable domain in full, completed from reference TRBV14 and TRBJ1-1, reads EAGVTQFPSHSVIEKGQTVTLRCDPISGHDNLYWYRRVMGKEIKFLLHFVKESKQDESGMPNNRFLAERTGGTYSTLKVQPAELEDSGVYFCASSHKMNTEAFFGQGTRLTVV.

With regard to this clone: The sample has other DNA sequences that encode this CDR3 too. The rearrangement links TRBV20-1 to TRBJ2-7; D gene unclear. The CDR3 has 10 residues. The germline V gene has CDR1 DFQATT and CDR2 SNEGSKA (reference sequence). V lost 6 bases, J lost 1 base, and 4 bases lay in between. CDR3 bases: TGCAGTGCGTTGTCCTACGAGCAGTACTTC. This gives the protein CSALSYEQYF.

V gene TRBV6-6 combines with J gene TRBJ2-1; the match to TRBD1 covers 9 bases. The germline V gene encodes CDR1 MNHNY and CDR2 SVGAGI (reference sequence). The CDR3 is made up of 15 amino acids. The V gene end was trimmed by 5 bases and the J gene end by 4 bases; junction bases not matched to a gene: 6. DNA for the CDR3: TGTGCCAGCAGTACGGACAGGGGCTCATACAATGAGCAGTTCTTC. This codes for CASSTDRGSYNEQFF.

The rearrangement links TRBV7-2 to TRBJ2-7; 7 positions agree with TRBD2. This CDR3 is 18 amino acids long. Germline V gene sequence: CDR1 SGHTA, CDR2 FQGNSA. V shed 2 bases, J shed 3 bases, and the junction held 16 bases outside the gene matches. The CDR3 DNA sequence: TGTGCCAGCAGCTTAAGGGATGAGGGAGGGCATATGGTCTACGAGCAGTACTTC. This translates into CASSLRDEGGHMVYEQYF.

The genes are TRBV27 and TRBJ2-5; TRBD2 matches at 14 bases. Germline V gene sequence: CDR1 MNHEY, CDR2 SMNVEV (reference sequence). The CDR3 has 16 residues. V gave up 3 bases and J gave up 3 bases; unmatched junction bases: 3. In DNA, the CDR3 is TGTGCCAGCAGTTTGGGGACTAGCGGGAGAGAAGAGACCCAGTACTTC. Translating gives CASSLGTSGREETQYF.

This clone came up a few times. The CDR3 here is CASSAGLASETQYF. The CDR3 DNA reads as TGTGCCAGCAGCGCAGGACTAGCGTCGGAGACCCAGTACTTC. The V and J genes are TRBV7-2 and TRBJ2-5, with TRBD2 matching 9 bases. Germline values: CDR1 SGHTA, CDR2 FQGNSA. The CDR3 has 14 amino acids. Unmatched junction bases numbered 6, after V lost 5 bases and J lost 5 bases.

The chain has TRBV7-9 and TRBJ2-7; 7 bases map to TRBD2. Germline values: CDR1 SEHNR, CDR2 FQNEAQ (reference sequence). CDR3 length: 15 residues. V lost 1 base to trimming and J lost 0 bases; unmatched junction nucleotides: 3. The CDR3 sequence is CASSLDGGNSYEQYF. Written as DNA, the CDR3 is TGTGCCAGCAGCTTAGACGGGGGGAACTCCTACGAGCAGTACTTC.

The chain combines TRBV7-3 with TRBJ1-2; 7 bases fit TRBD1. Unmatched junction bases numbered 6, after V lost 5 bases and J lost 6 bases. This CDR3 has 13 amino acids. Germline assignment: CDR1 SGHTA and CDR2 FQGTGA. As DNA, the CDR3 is TGTGCCAGCAGCACTTATACAGGGGATGGCTACACCTTC. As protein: CASSTYTGDGYTF.

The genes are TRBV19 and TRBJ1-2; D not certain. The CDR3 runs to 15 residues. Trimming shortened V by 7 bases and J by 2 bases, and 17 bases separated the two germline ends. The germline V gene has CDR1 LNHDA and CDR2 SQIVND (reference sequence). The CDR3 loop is CASTPRAGSNYGYTF. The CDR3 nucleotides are TGTGCCAGTACCCCGAGGGCAGGATCCAACTATGGCTACACCTTC.

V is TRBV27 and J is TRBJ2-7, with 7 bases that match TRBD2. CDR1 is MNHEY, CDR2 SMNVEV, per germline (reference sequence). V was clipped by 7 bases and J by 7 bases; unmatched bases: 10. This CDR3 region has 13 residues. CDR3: CASKFAGVREQYF. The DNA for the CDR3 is TGTGCCAGCAAATTTGCGGGAGTAAGGGAGCAGTACTTC.

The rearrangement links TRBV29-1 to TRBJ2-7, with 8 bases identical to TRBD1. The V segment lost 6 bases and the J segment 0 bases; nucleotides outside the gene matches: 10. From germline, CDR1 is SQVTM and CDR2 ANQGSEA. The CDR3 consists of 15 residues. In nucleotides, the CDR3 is TGCAGCGTAGTACCCGGGACAGGAAGCTCCTACGAGCAGTACTTC. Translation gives CSVVPGTGSSYEQYF.

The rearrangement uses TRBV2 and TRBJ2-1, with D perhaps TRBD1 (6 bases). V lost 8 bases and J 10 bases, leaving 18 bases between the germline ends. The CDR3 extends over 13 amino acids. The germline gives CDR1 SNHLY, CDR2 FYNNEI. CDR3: CASADRLAGEQFF. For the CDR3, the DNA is TGTGCCAGCGCCGACAGGCTAGCAGGCGAGCAGTTCTTC.

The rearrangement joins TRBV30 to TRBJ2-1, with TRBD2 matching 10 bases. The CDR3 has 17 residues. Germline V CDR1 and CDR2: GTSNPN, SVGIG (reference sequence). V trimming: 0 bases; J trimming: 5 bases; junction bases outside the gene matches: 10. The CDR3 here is CAWSVGYLGLADNEQFF. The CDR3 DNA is TGTGCCTGGAGTGTGGGGTATCTCGGACTAGCGGACAATGAGCAGTTCTTC.